This T cell receptor beta chain was sequenced for a study of shared clonotypes between healthy human individuals. Only in-frame clones appear in the TCRdb table, and some are missing; sequencing was by immunoSEQ multiplex PCR. The sample holds 780,000 or so clones, roughly two thirds seen once. The germline V and J ends were trimmed by 4 bases and 0 bases, with 10 bases remaining between them. The CDR3 consists of 15 residues. CDR1 and CDR2 (germline): SNHLY, FYNNEI. The sample taken for sequencing was memory CD4+ T cells sorted from blood. Subset indicated: CD45RA-negative fraction. This chain joins TRBV2 and TRBJ2-4; the D call may be TRBD1 or TRBD2 (5 bases each). This receptor was obtained from a woman in her twenties or thirties in good health. CDR3 residues: CASSVGTVAKNIQYF. As DNA, the CDR3 is TGTGCCAGCAGTGTAGGGACGGTAGCCAAAAACATTCAGTACTTC.